This section outlines one TCR beta chain sequence together with its context. This record comes from a study of T cells in tumors after PD-1 blockade. Study-wide background: Prior checkpoint blockade, systemic immunosuppressant use, or anti-cancer therapy within 4 weeks excluded patients. A subset received ongoing vismodegib 150 mg daily alongside anti-PD-1 therapy.

Germline CDR1 reads MNHEY; CDR2 reads SVGAGI. The CDR3 is made up of 13 amino acids. V was shortened by 8 bases and J by 10 bases, with 18 bases between the two germline ends. Here immunoSEQ multiplex PCR was the method, and the copy in TCRdb shows in-frame clones only, minus some. The sample records 11,000 to 15,000 clones, 65% to 85% being singletons. The chain carries TRBV6-5 and TRBJ2-1, with a weak D call TRBD2 (5 bases). Sequenced material: PBMCs, taken after anti-PD-1 treatment. The sequence came from a human donor with basal cell carcinoma. In nucleotides, the CDR3 is TGTGCCAGCCGGAGACTACTTCTCGAAGAGCAGTTCTTC. As protein: CASRRLLLEEQFF.